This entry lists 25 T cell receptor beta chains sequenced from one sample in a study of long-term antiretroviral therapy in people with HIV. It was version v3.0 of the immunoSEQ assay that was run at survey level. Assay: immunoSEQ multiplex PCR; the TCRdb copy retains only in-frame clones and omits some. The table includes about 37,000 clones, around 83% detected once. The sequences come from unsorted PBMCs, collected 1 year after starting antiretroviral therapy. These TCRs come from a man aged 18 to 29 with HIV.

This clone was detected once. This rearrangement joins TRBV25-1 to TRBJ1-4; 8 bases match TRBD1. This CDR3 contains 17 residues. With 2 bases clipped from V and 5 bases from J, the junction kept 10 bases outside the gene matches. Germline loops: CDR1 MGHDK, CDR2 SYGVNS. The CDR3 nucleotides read TGTGCCAGCAGTGAAACAGCCGAAGGGGACAGGAATGAAAAACTGTTTTTT. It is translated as CASSETAEGDRNEKLFF.

This CDR3 reads CASSLYPQGNTEAFF. The DNA for the CDR3 is TGTGCCAGCAGTTTATACCCACAGGGGAACACTGAAGCTTTCTTT. This chain uses TRBV27 with TRBJ1-1; D is possibly TRBD1 (6 bases). V was cut by 1 base and J by 1 base, with 10 bases left in between. This CDR3 spans 15 amino acids. The V gene's germline CDR1 is MNHEY and CDR2 SMNVEV (reference sequence).

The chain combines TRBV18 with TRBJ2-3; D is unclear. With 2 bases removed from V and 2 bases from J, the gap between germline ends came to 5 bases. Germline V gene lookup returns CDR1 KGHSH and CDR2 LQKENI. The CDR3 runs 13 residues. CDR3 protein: CASSPNPTDTQYF. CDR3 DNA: TGTGCCAGCTCACCAAACCCCACAGATACGCAGTATTTT.

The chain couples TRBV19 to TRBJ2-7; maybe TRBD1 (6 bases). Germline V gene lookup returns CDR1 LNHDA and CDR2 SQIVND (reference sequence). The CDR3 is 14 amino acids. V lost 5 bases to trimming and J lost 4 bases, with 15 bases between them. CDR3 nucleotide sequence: TGTGCCAGTAGTCCTCGAGGCAGGGGATACGAGCAGTACTTC. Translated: CASSPRGRGYEQYF.

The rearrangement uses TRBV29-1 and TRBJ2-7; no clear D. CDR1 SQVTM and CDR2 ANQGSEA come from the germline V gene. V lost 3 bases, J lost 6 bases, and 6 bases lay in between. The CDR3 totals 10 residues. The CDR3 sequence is CSVESSEQYF. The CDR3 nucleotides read TGCAGCGTTGAGAGTTCCGAGCAGTACTTC.

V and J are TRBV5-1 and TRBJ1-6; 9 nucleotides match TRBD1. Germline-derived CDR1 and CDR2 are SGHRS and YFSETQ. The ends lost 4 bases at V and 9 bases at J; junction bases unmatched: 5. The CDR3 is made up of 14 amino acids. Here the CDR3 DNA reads TGCGCCAGCAGCCCGGGACAGGGTACTTCACCCCTCCACTTT. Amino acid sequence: CASSPGQGTSPLHF.

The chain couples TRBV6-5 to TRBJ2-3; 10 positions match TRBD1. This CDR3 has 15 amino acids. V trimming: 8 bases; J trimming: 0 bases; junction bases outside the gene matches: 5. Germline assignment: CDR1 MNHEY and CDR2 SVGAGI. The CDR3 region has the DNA TGTGCCAGCCGAGACAGGGGGCTTAGCACAGATACGCAGTATTTT. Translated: CASRDRGLSTDTQYF.

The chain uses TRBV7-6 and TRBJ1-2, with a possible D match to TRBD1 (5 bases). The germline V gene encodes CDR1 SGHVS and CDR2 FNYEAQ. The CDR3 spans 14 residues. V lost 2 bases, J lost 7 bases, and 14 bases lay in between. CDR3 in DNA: TGTGCCAGCAGCTTAAGGTCCTATAGGGGTGGCTACACCTTC. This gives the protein CASSLRSYRGGYTF.

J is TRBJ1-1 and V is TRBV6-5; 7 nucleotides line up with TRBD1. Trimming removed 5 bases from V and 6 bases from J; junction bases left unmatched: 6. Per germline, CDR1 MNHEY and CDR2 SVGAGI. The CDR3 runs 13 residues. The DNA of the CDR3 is TGTGCCAGCAGTCCTAGACAGGGCGCTGAAGCTTTCTTT. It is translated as CASSPRQGAEAFF.

DNA for the CDR3: TGCGCCAGCAGCCAAGATCTAAAGGACTATGGCTACACCTTC. Protein product: CASSQDLKDYGYTF. The chain is built from TRBV4-3 and TRBJ1-2; D is undetermined. Germline V gene lookup returns CDR1 LGHNA and CDR2 YSLEER. This CDR3 is built from 14 residues. V was trimmed by 0 bases and J by 3 bases, leaving 8 bases between them.

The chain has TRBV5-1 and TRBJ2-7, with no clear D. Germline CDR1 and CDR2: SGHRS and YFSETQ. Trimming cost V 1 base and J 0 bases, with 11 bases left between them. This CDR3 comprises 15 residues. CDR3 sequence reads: CASSLKATSSYEQYF. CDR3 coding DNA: TGCGCCAGCAGCTTGAAGGCCACCTCCTCCTACGAGCAGTACTTC. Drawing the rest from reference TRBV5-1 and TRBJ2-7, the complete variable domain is KAGVTQTPRYLIKTRGQQVTLSCSPISGHRSVSWYQQTPGQGLQFLFEYFSETQRNKGNFPGRFSGRQFSNSRSEMNVSTLELGDSALYLCASSLKATSSYEQYFGPGTRLTVT.

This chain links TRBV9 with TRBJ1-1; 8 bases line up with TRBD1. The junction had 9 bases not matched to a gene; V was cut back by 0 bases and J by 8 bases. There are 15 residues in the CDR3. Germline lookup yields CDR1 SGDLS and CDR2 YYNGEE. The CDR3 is CASSVVGQAPAEAFF. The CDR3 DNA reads TGTGCCAGCAGCGTAGTGGGACAGGCGCCCGCAGAAGCTTTCTTT.

The CDR3 reads CASSPLAGWSSYEQYF. DNA for the CDR3: TGTGCCAGCAGTCCTCTAGCGGGTTGGAGCTCCTACGAGCAGTACTTC. The genes are TRBV6-6 and TRBJ2-7; 8 nucleotides agree with TRBD2. The CDR3 has 16 residues. Germline loops: CDR1 MNHNY, CDR2 SVGAGI (reference sequence). V lost 5 bases and J lost 0; bases outside the gene matches: 9.

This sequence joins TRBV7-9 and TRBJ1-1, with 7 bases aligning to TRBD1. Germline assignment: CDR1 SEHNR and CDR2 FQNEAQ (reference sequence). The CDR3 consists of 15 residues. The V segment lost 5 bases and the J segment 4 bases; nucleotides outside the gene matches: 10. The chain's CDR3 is CASSEGGTAFTEAFF. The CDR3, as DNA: TGTGCCAGCAGCGAGGGGGGGACAGCTTTCACTGAAGCTTTCTTT.

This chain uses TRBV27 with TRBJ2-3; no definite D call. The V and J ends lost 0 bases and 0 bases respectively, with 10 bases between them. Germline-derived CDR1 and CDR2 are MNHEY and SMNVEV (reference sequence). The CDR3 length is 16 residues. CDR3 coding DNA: TGTGCCAGCAGTTTATCGATCCAGACTAGCACAGATACGCAGTATTTT. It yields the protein CASSLSIQTSTDTQYF.

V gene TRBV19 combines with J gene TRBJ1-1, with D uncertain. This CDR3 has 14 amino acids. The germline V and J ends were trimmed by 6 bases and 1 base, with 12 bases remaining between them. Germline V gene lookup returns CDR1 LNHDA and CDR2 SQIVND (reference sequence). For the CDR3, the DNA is TGTGCCAGTAGGGTAGGACCTAGGAACACTGAAGCTTTCTTT. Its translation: CASRVGPRNTEAFF.

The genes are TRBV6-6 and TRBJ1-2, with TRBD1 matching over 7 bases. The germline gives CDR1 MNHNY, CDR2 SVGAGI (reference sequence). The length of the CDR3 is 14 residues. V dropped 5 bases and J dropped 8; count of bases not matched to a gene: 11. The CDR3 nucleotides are TGTGCCAGCAGTGGGGGGACAGCCCGTGAGGGCTACACCTTC. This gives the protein CASSGGTAREGYTF.

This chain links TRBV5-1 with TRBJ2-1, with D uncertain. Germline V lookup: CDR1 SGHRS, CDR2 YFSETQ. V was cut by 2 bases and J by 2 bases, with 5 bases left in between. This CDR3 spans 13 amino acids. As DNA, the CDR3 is TGCGCCAGCAGCTTCACCCCCTACAATGAGCAGTTCTTC. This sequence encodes CASSFTPYNEQFF. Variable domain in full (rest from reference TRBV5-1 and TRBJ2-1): KAGVTQTPRYLIKTRGQQVTLSCSPISGHRSVSWYQQTPGQGLQFLFEYFSETQRNKGNFPGRFSGRQFSNSRSEMNVSTLELGDSALYLCASSFTPYNEQFFGPGTRLTVL.

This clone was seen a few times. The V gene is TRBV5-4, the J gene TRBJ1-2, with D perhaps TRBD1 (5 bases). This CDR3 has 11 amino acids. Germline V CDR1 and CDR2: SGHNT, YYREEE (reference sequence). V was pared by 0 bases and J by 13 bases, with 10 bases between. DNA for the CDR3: TGTGCCAGCAGCTTGGAAGGGGCTCCCACCTTC. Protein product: CASSLEGAPTF.

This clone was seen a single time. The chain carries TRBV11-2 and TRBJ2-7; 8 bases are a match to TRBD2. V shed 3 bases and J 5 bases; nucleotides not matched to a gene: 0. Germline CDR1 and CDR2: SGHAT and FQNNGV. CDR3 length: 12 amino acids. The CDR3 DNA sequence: TGTGCCAGCAGCTTGCGGGGGGACGAGCAGTACTTC. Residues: CASSLRGDEQYF.

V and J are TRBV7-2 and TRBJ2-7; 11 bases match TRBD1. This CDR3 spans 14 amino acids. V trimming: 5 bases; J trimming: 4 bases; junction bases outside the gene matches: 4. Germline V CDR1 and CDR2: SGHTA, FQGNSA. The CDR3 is CASSPRDRGYEQYF. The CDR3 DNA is TGTGCCAGCAGCCCACGGGACAGGGGGTACGAGCAGTACTTC.

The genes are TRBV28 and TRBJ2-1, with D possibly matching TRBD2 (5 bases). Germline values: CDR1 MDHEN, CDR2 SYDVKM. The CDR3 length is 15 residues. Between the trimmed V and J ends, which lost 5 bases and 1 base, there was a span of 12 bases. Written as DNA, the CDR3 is TGTGCCAGCAGTCCCGTAGCGCCTTCCTACAATGAGCAGTTCTTC. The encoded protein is CASSPVAPSYNEQFF.

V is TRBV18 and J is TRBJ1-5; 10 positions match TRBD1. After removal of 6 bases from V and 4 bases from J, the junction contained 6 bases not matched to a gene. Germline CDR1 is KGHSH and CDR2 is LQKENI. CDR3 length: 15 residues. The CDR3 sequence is CASSPGQGLNQPQHF. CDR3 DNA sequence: TGTGCCAGCTCCCCGGGACAGGGGTTGAATCAGCCCCAGCATTTT.

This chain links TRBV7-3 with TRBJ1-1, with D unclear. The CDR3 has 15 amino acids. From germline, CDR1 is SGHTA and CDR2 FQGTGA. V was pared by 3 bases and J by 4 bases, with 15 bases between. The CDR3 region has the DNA TGTGCCAGCAGCTTGTCTGGAGGTGGTGGCACTGAAGCTTTCTTT. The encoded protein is CASSLSGGGGTEAFF.

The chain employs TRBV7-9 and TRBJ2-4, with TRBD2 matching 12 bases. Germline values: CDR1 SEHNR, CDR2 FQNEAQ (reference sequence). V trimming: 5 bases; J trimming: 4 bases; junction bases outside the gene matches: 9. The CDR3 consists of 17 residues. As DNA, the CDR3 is TGTGCCAGCAGCGTCCACGGACTAGCGGGACCTAAAAACATTCAGTACTTC. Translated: CASSVHGLAGPKNIQYF. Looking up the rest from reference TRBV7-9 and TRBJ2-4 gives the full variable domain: DTGVSQNPRHKITKRGQNVTFRCDPISEHNRLYWYRQTLGQGPEFLTYFQNEAQLEKSRLLSDRFSAERPKGSFSTLEIQRTEQGDSAMYLCASSVHGLAGPKNIQYFGAGTRLSVL.